This T cell receptor beta chain was identified during a study of graft-versus-host responses after intestinal transplantation. Sequenced by immunoSEQ multiplex PCR; TCRdb stores in-frame clones only, minus some. The top ten hold 7.6% of the sample, which has around 88,000 clones, 80% to 95% seen once. The CDR3 contains 15 residues. V gave up 5 bases and J gave up 0 bases, with 14 bases separating them. Germline V gives CDR1 SNHLY, CDR2 FYNNEI. Turning to this clone: Antigen specificity is unknown.

The input for sequencing was unstimulated CD8+ T cells sorted from spleen or lymph node cells, taken before transplant. The chain has TRBV2 and TRBJ2-7; perhaps D is TRBD1 or TRBD2 (5 bases each). This sequence was found in a human donor who was the organ donor for an intestinal transplant. CDR3 amino acids: CASSPYGAASYEQYF. The CDR3 DNA follows: TGTGCCAGCAGTCCTTACGGGGCCGCCTCCTACGAGCAGTACTTC.